The following is a TCR beta chain sequence with its context. These data belong to a study of shared clonotypes between healthy human individuals. The CDR3 contains 15 residues. V gave up 5 bases and J gave up 0 bases, with 10 bases separating them. Germline CDR1 is SGHTA and CDR2 is FQGTGA. Using immunoSEQ multiplex PCR, the repertoire was profiled, and TCRdb retains in-frame clones only, with some absent. The table has under 2,500,000 clones, almost 96% seen once; the top ten hold 0.13%. Specimen: naive CD4+ T cells sorted from blood. The sample's subset: CD45RA+ positively selected. The gene calls are TRBV7-3 and TRBJ2-2; TRBD1 might be the D (5 bases). The sequence came from a young man in good health. The chain's CDR3 is CASSPKGPNTGELFF. The CDR3 DNA is TGTGCCAGCAGCCCGAAGGGGCCGAACACCGGGGAGCTGTTTTTT.